What follows describes a single TCR beta chain. The antigen is undetermined. Germline CDR1 MDHEN, CDR2 SYDVKM. There are 18 residues in the CDR3. 5' RACE that incorporated UMI labels was used to prepare the TRB cDNA libraries. TCRdb processed the 5' RACE reads again and assigns one entry to each CDR3 protein, with no DNA. This specimen shows under 50,000 distinct CDR3 sequences; the ten leading clones hold 2% to 2.5%. The data stem from a study of CXCR3-negative and CXCR3-positive naive CD8 T cells. The study, taken as a whole, reports: Naive cells that were CXCR3-positive had more hydrophobic TRB CDR3s (compared with CXCR3-negative naive cells). TRB CDR3 properties indicated TCR strength, while surface CD5 was similar across naive subsets.

The source material was naive CXCR3- CD8+ T cells from blood. Stated subset: CD45RO-CCR7+CD27+CD95- naive CD8+ T cells lacking CXCR3 (TNR3-). The J gene is TRBJ2-5, the V gene TRBV28; the TCRdb call, TRBD2, lacks DNA for checking. This clonotype was sampled from a human donor in good health. Some clones in this sample may be carry-over from other donors' samples. The CDR3 spells CASSFRPGTSDPQETQYF. The whole variable domain, remainder taken from reference TRBV28 and TRBJ2-5, is DVKVTQSSRYLVKRTGEKVFLECVQDMDHENMFWYRQDPGLGLRLIYFSYDVKMKEKGDIPEGYSVSREKKERFSLILESASTNQTSMYLCASSFRPGTSDPQETQYFGPGTRLLVL.